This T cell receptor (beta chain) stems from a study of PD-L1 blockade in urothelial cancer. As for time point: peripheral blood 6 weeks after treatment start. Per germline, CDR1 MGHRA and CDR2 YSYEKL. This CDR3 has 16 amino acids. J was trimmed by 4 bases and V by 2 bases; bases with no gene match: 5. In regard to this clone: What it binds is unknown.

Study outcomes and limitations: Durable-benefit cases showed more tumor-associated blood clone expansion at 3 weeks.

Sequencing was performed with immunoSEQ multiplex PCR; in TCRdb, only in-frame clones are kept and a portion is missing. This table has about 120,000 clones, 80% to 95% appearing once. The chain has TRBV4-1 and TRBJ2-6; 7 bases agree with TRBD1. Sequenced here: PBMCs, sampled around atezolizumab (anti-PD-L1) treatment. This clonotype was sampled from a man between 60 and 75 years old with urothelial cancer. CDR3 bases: TGCGCCAGCAGCCAACAGGGGGTGAGGGGGGCCAACGTCCTGACTTTC. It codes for CASSQQGVRGANVLTF.